This T cell receptor beta chain originates from a study of shared clonotypes between healthy human individuals. Notes on the study in general: Sampling covered blood only; tissue repertoires likely differ. Among non-shared clonotypes, generation probabilities were lower than among those shared by all four donors.

Concerning this clone: Its antigen is not known.

The germline V gene has CDR1 SQVTM and CDR2 ANQGSEA. The CDR3 loop spans 16 amino acids. Trimming took 7 bases from V and 3 from J; bases not matched to a gene: 17. None of the donors, who were healthy HIV-negative adults, had recently had acute infections or vaccinations. Sorted-subset replicate PCR reactions contained roughly 200 ng DNA, corresponding to approximately 30,000 T cell genomes. This table comes from immunoSEQ multiplex PCR, and its TCRdb copy is limited to in-frame clones, with some not included. The data show over a million clones, roughly 97% seen once. The source is a man younger than 40 in good health. The specimen was naive CD4+ T cells sorted from blood. Indicated subset: CD45RA+ positively selected. The V gene is TRBV29-1, the J gene TRBJ2-7; 8 bases align to TRBD2. The DNA of the CDR3 is TGCAGCGCCACCCGGGGGAGCGGGAGTTTAAACTACGAGCAGTACTTC. Translated, it gives CSATRGSGSLNYEQYF.